Detailed here is one TCR beta chain. Its specificity is unknown. This sample was taken from a study of cytomegalovirus exposure and HLA in healthy donors. There was no recording of CMV serostatus for this donor. Study-level findings and limits: What a later analysis reportedly showed was that an Asian-associated ancestry cluster had fewer N-insertions than the roughly 720-donor mean. A few V segments could not be told apart, such as TRBV6-2 and TRBV6-3, and were left out. Most TCR beta V segments were productive about 87% or about 30% of the time in an earlier analysis.

Use of 60 Vbeta and 13 Jbeta primers characterized the PCR. Profiling relied on immunoSEQ multiplex PCR, and the TCRdb table lists in-frame clones only, not all of them. Among some 91,000 clones listed, around 59% were seen once. The CDR3 is 14 residues long. V dropped 6 bases and J dropped 10; count of bases not matched to a gene: 12. Germline values: CDR1 LNHDA, CDR2 SQIVND (reference sequence). The receptor was derived from a human donor in good health. The sample consisted of PBMCs. The chain recombines TRBV19 with TRBJ1-5; 7 positions agree with TRBD1. The DNA of the CDR3 is TGTGCCAGTAGGGTCCGGGACAGCCCTTTACCCCAGCATTTT. Translation gives CASRVRDSPLPQHF.